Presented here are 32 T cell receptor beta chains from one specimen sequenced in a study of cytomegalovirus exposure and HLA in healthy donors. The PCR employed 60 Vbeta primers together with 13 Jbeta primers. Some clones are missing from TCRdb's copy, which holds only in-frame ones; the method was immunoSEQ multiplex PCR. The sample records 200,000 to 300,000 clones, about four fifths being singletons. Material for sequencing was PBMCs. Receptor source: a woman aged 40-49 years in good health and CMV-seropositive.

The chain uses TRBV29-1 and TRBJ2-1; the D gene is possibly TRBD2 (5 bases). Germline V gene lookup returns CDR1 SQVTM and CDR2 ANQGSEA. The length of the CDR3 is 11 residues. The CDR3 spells CSSATYNEQFF. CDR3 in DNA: TGCAGTAGCGCTACCTACAATGAGCAGTTCTTC.

CDR3 in DNA: TGTGCCAGCAGCTTAGGACAGGGGGATCCCTACGAGCAGTACTTC. This translates into CASSLGQGDPYEQYF. The V gene is TRBV7-8, the J gene TRBJ2-7, with TRBD1 identical over 9 bases. Trimming removed 1 base from V and 2 bases from J; junction bases left unmatched: 3. Germline lookup yields CDR1 SGHVS and CDR2 FQNEAQ. The CDR3 totals 15 residues.

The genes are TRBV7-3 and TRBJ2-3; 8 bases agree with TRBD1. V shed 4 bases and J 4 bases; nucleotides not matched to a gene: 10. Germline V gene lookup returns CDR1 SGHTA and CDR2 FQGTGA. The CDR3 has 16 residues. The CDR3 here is CASSSTQGANSDTQYF. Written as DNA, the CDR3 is TGTGCCAGCAGCTCAACGCAGGGGGCGAATTCAGATACGCAGTATTTT. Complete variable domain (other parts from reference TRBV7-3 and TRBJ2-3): GAGVSQTPSNKVTEKGKYVELRCDPISGHTALYWYRQSLGQGPEFLIYFQGTGAADDSGLPNDRFFAVRPEGSVSTLKIQRTERGDSAVYLCASSSTQGANSDTQYFGPGTRLTVL.

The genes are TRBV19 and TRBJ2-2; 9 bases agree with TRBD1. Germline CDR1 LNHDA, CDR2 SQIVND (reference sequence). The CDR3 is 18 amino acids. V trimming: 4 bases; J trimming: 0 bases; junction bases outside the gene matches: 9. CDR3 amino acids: CASSSRDRASPNTGELFF. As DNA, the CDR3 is TGTGCCAGTAGTAGTCGGGACAGGGCTTCGCCGAACACCGGGGAGCTGTTTTTT.

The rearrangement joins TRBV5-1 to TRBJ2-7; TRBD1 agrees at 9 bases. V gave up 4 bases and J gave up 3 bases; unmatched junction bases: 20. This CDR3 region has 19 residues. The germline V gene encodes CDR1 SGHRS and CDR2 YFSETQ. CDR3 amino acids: CASSPGLGQGFRNHYEQYF. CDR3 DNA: TGCGCCAGCAGCCCAGGTCTGGGACAGGGCTTCCGGAACCACTACGAGCAGTACTTC.

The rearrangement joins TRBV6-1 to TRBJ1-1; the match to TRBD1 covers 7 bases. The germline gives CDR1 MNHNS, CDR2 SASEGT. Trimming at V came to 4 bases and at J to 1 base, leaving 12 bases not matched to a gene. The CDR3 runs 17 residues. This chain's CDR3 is CASSADRLPMGNTEAFF. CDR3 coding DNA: TGTGCCAGCAGTGCGGACAGGCTCCCAATGGGGAACACTGAAGCTTTCTTT.

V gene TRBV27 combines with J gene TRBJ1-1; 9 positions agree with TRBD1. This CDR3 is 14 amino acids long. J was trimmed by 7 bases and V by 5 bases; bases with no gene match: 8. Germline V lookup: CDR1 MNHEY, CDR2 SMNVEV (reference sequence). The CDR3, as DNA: TGTGCCAGCAGTCCACCGGGACAGGGAGGTGAAGCTTTCTTT. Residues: CASSPPGQGGEAFF.

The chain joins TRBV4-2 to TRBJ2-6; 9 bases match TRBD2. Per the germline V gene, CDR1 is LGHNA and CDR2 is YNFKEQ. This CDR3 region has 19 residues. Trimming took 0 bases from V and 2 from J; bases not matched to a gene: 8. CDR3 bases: TGTGCCAGCAGCCAAGAGCTAGCGGGAACAATTGCTGGGGCCAACGTCCTGACTTTC. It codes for CASSQELAGTIAGANVLTF.

CDR3 sequence reads: CASSPRDSGTYEQYF. Here the CDR3 DNA reads TGTGCCAGCTCACCCAGAGATAGCGGAACCTACGAGCAGTACTTC. This sequence joins TRBV18 and TRBJ2-7; D is perhaps TRBD2 (6 bases). Trimming cost V 3 bases and J 2 bases, with 14 bases left between them. Germline lookup yields CDR1 KGHSH and CDR2 LQKENI. CDR3 length equals 15 residues.

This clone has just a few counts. The CDR3, as DNA: TGTGCGTCAACCGCGGAGGCCAATGAGCAGTTCTTC. It is translated as CASTAEANEQFF. The V and J genes are TRBV30 and TRBJ2-1, with TRBD2 as a possible D gene (5 bases). The CDR3 contains 12 residues. Germline CDR1 reads GTSNPN; CDR2 reads SVGIG (reference sequence).

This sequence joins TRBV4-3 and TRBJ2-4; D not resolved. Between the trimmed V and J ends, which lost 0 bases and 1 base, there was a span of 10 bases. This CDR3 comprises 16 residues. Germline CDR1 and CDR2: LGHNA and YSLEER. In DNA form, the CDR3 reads TGCGCCAGCAGCCAAGAATTCCGAGCCGCCAAAAACATTCAGTACTTC. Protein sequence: CASSQEFRAAKNIQYF.

Here the CDR3 DNA reads TGTGCCAGCAGATCCCCGGGGGATCACACCGGGGAGCTGTTTTTT. It is translated as CASRSPGDHTGELFF. The chain combines TRBV27 with TRBJ2-2; perhaps TRBD2 as D (6 bases). CDR1 and CDR2 (germline): MNHEY, SMNVEV (reference sequence). CDR3 size: 15 residues. Trimming stripped 6 bases from V and 3 bases from J, with 14 bases between.

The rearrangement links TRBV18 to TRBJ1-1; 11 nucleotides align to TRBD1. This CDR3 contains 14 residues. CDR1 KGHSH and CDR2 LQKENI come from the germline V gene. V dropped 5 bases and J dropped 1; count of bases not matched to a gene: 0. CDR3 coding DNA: TGTGCCAGCTCAGGGACAGGGGGGAACACTGAAGCTTTCTTT. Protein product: CASSGTGGNTEAFF.

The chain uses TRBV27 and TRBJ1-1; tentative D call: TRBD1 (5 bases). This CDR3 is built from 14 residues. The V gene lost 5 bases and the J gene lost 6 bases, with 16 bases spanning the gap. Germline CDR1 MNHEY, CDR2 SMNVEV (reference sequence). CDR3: CASSPYLQAAEAFF. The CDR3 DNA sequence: TGTGCCAGCAGTCCTTACCTACAGGCTGCTGAAGCTTTCTTT.

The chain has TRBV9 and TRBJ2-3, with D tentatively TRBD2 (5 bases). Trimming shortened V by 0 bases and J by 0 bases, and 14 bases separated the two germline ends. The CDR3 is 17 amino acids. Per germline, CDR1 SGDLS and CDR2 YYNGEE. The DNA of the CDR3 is TGTGCCAGCAGCGTAGGCCCTGCTCGCGGGAGCACAGATACGCAGTATTTT. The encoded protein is CASSVGPARGSTDTQYF.

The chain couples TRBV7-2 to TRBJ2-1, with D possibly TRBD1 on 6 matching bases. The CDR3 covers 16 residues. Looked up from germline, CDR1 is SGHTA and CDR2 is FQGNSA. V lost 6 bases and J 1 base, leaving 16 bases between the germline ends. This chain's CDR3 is CASSPWTGTSYNEQFF. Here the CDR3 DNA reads TGTGCCAGCAGTCCGTGGACCGGGACATCCTACAATGAGCAGTTCTTC.

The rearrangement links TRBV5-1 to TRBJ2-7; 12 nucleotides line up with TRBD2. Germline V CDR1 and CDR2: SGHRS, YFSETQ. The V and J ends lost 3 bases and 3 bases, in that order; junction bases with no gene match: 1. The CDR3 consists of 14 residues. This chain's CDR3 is CASSWTSGNYEQYF. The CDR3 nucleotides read TGCGCCAGCAGCTGGACTAGCGGGAACTACGAGCAGTACTTC. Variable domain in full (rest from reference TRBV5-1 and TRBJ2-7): KAGVTQTPRYLIKTRGQQVTLSCSPISGHRSVSWYQQTPGQGLQFLFEYFSETQRNKGNFPGRFSGRQFSNSRSEMNVSTLELGDSALYLCASSWTSGNYEQYFGPGTRLTVT.

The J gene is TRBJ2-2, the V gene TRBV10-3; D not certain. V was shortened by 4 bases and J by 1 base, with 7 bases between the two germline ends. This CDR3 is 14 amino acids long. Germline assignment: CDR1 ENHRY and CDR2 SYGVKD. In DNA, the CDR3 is TGTGCCATCAGTGCAGGTTTGAACACCGGGGAGCTGTTTTTT. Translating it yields CAISAGLNTGELFF.

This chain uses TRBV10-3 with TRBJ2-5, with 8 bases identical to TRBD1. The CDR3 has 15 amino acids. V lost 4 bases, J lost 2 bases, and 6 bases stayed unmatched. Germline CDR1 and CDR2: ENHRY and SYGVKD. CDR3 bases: TGTGCCATCAGTGCCGACAGGGGACAGCAAGAGACCCAGTACTTC. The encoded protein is CAISADRGQQETQYF.

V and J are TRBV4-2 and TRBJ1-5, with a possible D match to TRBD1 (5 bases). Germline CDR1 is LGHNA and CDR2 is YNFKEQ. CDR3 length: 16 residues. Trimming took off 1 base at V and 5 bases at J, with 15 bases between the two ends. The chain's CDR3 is CASSQAPGGGDQPQHF. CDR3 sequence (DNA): TGTGCCAGCAGCCAAGCTCCCGGGGGGGGTGATCAGCCCCAGCATTTT.

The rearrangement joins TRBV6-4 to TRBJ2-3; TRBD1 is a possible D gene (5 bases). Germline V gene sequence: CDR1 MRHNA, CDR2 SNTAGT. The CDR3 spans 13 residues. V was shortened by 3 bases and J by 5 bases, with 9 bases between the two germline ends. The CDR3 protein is CASSEGQLDTQYF. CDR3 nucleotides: TGTGCCAGCAGTGAAGGACAACTAGATACGCAGTATTTT.

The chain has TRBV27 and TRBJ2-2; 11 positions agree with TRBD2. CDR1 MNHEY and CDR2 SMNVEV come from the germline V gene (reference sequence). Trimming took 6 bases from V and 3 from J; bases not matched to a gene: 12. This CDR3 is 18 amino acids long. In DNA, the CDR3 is TGTGCCAGCAGCTATGGAATTAGCGGGAGGGCCTACACCGGGGAGCTGTTTTTT. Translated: CASSYGISGRAYTGELFF.

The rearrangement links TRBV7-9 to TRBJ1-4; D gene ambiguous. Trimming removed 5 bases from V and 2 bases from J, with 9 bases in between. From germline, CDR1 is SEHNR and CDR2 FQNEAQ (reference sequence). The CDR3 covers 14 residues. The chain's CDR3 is CASSLRETNEKLFF. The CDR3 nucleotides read TGTGCCAGCAGCCTAAGGGAGACTAATGAAAAACTGTTTTTT. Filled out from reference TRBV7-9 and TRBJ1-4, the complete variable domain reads DTGVSQNPRHKITKRGQNVTFRCDPISEHNRLYWYRQTLGQGPEFLTYFQNEAQLEKSRLLSDRFSAERPKGSFSTLEIQRTEQGDSAMYLCASSLRETNEKLFFGSGTQLSVL.

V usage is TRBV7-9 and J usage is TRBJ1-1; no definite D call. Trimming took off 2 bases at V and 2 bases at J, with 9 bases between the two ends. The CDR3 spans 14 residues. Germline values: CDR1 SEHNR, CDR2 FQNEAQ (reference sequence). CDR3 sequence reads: CASSLNYGNTEAFF. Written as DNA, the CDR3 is TGTGCCAGCAGCTTAAACTACGGAAACACTGAAGCTTTCTTT.

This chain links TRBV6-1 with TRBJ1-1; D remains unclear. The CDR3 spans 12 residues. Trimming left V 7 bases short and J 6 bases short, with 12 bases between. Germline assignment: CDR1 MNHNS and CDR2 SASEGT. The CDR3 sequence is CASNQAFPEAFF. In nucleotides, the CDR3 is TGTGCCAGCAACCAGGCATTCCCTGAAGCTTTCTTT.

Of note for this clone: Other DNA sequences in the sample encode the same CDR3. Here the CDR3 DNA reads TGTGCCAGTAGTATAGATCTATCCTACGAGCAGTACTTC. Protein: CASSIDLSYEQYF. The V call is TRBV19, the J call TRBJ2-7, with unresolved D. Germline loops: CDR1 LNHDA, CDR2 SQIVND (reference sequence). Trimming removed 0 bases at V and 1 base at J, with 4 bases between. The CDR3 totals 13 residues.

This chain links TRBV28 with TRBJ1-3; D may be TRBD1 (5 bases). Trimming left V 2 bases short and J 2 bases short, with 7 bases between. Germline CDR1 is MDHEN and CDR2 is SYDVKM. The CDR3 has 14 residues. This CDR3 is CASSLPGAGNTIYF. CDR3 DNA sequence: TGTGCCAGCAGTTTACCGGGGGCTGGAAACACCATATATTTT. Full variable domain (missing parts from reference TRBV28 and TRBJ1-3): DVKVTQSSRYLVKRTGEKVFLECVQDMDHENMFWYRQDPGLGLRLIYFSYDVKMKEKGDIPEGYSVSREKKERFSLILESASTNQTSMYLCASSLPGAGNTIYFGEGSWLTVV.

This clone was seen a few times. The CDR3, as DNA: TGTGCCAGCAGCCCTTCCGGGATAGCGGGAGGACAAAACTCCTACGAGCAGTACTTC. Translation gives CASSPSGIAGGQNSYEQYF. The chain couples TRBV2 to TRBJ2-7, with 10 bases lining up with TRBD2. Per the germline V gene, CDR1 is SNHLY and CDR2 is FYNNEI. This CDR3 is built from 19 residues. V was clipped by 6 bases and J by 0 bases; unmatched bases: 17.

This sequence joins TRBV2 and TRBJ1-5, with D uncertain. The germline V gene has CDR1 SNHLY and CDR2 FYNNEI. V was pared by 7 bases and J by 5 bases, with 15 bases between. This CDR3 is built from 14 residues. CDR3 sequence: CASNGRLGDQPQHF. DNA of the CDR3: TGTGCCAGCAACGGGAGGTTGGGCGATCAGCCCCAGCATTTT.

The CDR3 region has the DNA TGTGCCAGCAGCGATACTAGCGGGAGTTCCTACGAGCAGTACTTC. Its translation: CASSDTSGSSYEQYF. The chain has TRBV7-9 and TRBJ2-7, with 11 bases identical to TRBD2. J lost 1 base, V lost 5 bases, and 4 bases had no gene match. Germline CDR1 is SEHNR and CDR2 is FQNEAQ (reference sequence). CDR3 length: 15 amino acids.

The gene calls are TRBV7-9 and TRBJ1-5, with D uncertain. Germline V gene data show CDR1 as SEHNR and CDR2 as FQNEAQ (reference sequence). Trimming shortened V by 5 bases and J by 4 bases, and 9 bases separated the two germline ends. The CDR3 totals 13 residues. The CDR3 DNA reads TGTGCCAGCAGCCGTCAACAGAATCAGCCCCAGCATTTT. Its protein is CASSRQQNQPQHF.

The DNA for the CDR3 is TGTGCCATCAGTGAGGTGAAGTCGGCTGAAGCTTTCTTT. Protein: CAISEVKSAEAFF. The rearrangement uses TRBV10-3 and TRBJ1-1; no firm D call. Germline V CDR1 and CDR2: ENHRY, SYGVKD. Trimming shortened V by 2 bases and J by 6 bases, and 10 bases separated the two germline ends. The length of the CDR3 is 13 residues.